Listed below are T cell receptor beta chains from one sample, sequenced in a study of cytomegalovirus exposure and HLA in healthy donors. The protocol was immunoSEQ multiplex PCR, while the TCRdb copy is restricted to in-frame clones and leaves out a portion. This sample has some 170,000 clones, with 86% found just once. Sequenced sample: PBMCs. The receptor source for this set is a young man in good health and CMV-seropositive. Each CDR3 is given with its conserved first and last residue. The D gene is left open where the match is weak. The size of a clone is reported for some rows only, either as once, few or many, or as a class for expanded clones.

CDR3 length: 14; clone size: -; V gene: TRBV28; J gene: TRBJ2-3; D gene: -; CDR3 protein: CASSKFNGADTQYF; CDR3 DNA: TGTGCCAGCAGCAAATTTAACGGGGCAGATACGCAGTATTTT
CDR3 length: 12; clone size: -; V gene: TRBV9; J gene: TRBJ1-2; D gene: -; CDR3 protein: CASSVGPGGYTF; CDR3 DNA: TGTGCCAGCAGCGTAGGACCGGGAGGCTACACCTTC
CDR3 length: 15; clone size: -; V gene: TRBV13; J gene: TRBJ2-3; D gene: TRBD2; CDR3 protein: CASSPWGAGGYTQYF; CDR3 DNA: TGTGCCAGCAGCCCCTGGGGAGCGGGAGGGTATACGCAGTATTTT
CDR3 length: 14; clone size: -; V gene: TRBV9; J gene: TRBJ2-3; D gene: -; CDR3 protein: CASSVGRATDTQYF; CDR3 DNA: TGTGCCAGCAGCGTAGGGCGAGCGACAGATACGCAGTATTTT
CDR3 length: 17; clone size: -; V gene: TRBV4-3; J gene: TRBJ2-6; D gene: -; CDR3 protein: CASSRRTPESGANVLTF; CDR3 DNA: TGCGCCAGCAGCAGGAGAACCCCGGAGTCTGGGGCCAACGTCCTGACTTTC
CDR3 length: 12; clone size: once; V gene: TRBV28; J gene: TRBJ2-2; D gene: -; CDR3 protein: CASRTRHMELFF; CDR3 DNA: TGTGCCAGCAGGACTAGGCACATGGAGCTGTTTTTT
CDR3 length: 14; clone size: -; V gene: TRBV10-3; J gene: TRBJ1-2; D gene: TRBD1; CDR3 protein: CAISEQGANYGYTF; CDR3 DNA: TGTGCCATCAGTGAGCAGGGGGCTAACTATGGCTACACCTTC
CDR3 length: 17; clone size: -; V gene: TRBV9; J gene: TRBJ2-5; D gene: TRBD2; CDR3 protein: CASSVGVAGGPLVTQYF; CDR3 DNA: TGTGCCAGCAGCGTAGGGGTAGCGGGGGGCCCACTTGTGACCCAGTACTTC
CDR3 length: 14; clone size: -; V gene: TRBV28; J gene: TRBJ2-1; D gene: -; CDR3 protein: CASSLVQGLNEQFF; CDR3 DNA: TGTGCCAGCAGTTTGGTCCAGGGGCTGAATGAGCAGTTCTTC
CDR3 length: 14; clone size: -; V gene: TRBV6-6; J gene: TRBJ2-7; D gene: TRBD1; CDR3 protein: CASGKGTGRYEQYF; CDR3 DNA: TGTGCCAGCGGAAAGGGGACAGGGAGGTACGAGCAGTACTTC
CDR3 length: 12; clone size: -; V gene: TRBV7-2; J gene: TRBJ2-3; D gene: -; CDR3 protein: CGSLTTTDTQYF; CDR3 DNA: TGTGGGTCCCTTACAACCACAGATACGCAGTATTTT
CDR3 length: 15; clone size: -; V gene: TRBV9; J gene: TRBJ2-1; D gene: TRBD2; CDR3 protein: CASSGPSGRANEQFF; CDR3 DNA: TGTGCCAGCAGCGGTCCTAGCGGGAGGGCGAATGAGCAGTTCTTC
CDR3 length: 14; clone size: -; V gene: TRBV4-1; J gene: TRBJ2-7; D gene: TRBD1; CDR3 protein: CASAVRQGDYEQYF; CDR3 DNA: TGCGCCAGTGCCGTTAGACAGGGGGACTACGAGCAGTACTTC
CDR3 length: 13; clone size: -; V gene: TRBV7-8; J gene: TRBJ2-7; D gene: -; CDR3 protein: CASSFGISYEQYF; CDR3 DNA: TGTGCCAGCAGCTTCGGTATCTCCTACGAGCAGTACTTC
CDR3 length: 15; clone size: -; V gene: TRBV18; J gene: TRBJ1-1; D gene: -; CDR3 protein: CASSLGGSGNTEAFF; CDR3 DNA: TGTGCCAGCTCACTAGGAGGGAGTGGGAACACTGAAGCTTTCTTT
CDR3 length: 15; clone size: few; V gene: TRBV7-9; J gene: TRBJ1-2; D gene: -; CDR3 protein: CASSLGKYDRMGYTF; CDR3 DNA: TGTGCCAGCAGCCTGGGCAAATATGATCGGATGGGCTACACCTTC
CDR3 length: 14; clone size: -; V gene: TRBV5-6; J gene: TRBJ1-1; D gene: -; CDR3 protein: CASSLEGMNTEAFF; CDR3 DNA: TGTGCCAGCAGCTTGGAGGGGATGAACACTGAAGCTTTCTTT
CDR3 length: 13; clone size: -; V gene: TRBV7-9; J gene: TRBJ2-7; D gene: TRBD1; CDR3 protein: CASSGRQGHEQYF; CDR3 DNA: TGTGCCAGCAGCGGGCGACAGGGGCACGAGCAGTACTTC
CDR3 length: 14; clone size: -; V gene: TRBV13; J gene: TRBJ1-5; D gene: -; CDR3 protein: CASSYGQNNQPQHF; CDR3 DNA: TGTGCCAGCAGTTATGGACAGAACAATCAGCCCCAGCATTTT
CDR3 length: 11; clone size: once; V gene: TRBV5-4; J gene: TRBJ2-1; D gene: -; CDR3 protein: CASSFLNEQFF; CDR3 DNA: TGTGCCAGCAGCTTCCTTAATGAGCAGTTCTTC
CDR3 length: 15; clone size: -; V gene: TRBV5-6; J gene: TRBJ2-2; D gene: TRBD2; CDR3 protein: CASSELAVNTGELFF; CDR3 DNA: TGTGCCAGCAGCGAACTAGCGGTGAACACCGGGGAGCTGTTTTTT
CDR3 length: 11; clone size: -; V gene: TRBV19; J gene: TRBJ1-5; D gene: -; CDR3 protein: CASSAGGPQHF; CDR3 DNA: TGTGCCAGTAGTGCCGGAGGGCCCCAGCATTTT